The present T cell receptor beta chain was sequenced within a study of blood T cell repertoires in COVID-19. As processed by the authors: Amplification with reference gene primers provided the estimates of nucleated cell counts. Sequencing used immunoSEQ multiplex PCR; TCRdb keeps in-frame clones, though not all of them. V, J and clone size are taken as reported in that table, and D and trimming were inferred from the DNA itself. The sample yields over 150,000 clones, roughly 80% seen once. The sample was peripheral blood. The sequence was collected from a man aged 55 to 69 with acute or convalescent COVID-19.

The CDR3 reads CASSPTGTELFF. CDR3 in DNA: TGTGCCAGCAGTCCGACAGGGACGGAACTGTTTTTT. This sequence joins TRBV12-3 or TRBV12-4 and TRBJ1-4, with TRBD1 identical over 7 bases. This CDR3 is 12 amino acids long. V was clipped by 5 bases and J by 12 bases; unmatched bases: 6.